The entry below describes one T cell receptor beta chain. It has no known antigen specificity. No clone much larger than this one lies a single base away; base qualities are absent. The sample comes from a study of T cell changes during pregnancy in multiple sclerosis (dated by TCRdb to about 2019). Context from the whole study: Changes in the T cell repertoire over the course of pregnancy were examined in this study in women with multiple sclerosis.

The germline V gene (reference sequence) supplies CDR1 MNHNY and CDR2 SVGAGI. V and J lose 2 bases and 7 bases, and a span of 9 bases separates them. From the cysteine through the phenylalanine, the CDR3 covers 14 amino acids. The retained sequence is limited to the CDR3, 42 bases, with the frame set at the first base. Receptor libraries were prepared by the immunoSEQ multiplex PCR assay. Entries here come from immuneACCESS through TCRdb and include only in-frame sequences with V and J called. Some clones fail to appear in such tables; in the studies checked, an unresolved V gene covers under half of the shortfall, and the cause of the remainder is unknown. The table for this sample lists roughly 42,000 clones; about 90% of them were counted only once. Clones ranked in the top ten supply 0.73% of the sample.

The receptor's source is a female donor with multiple sclerosis, enrolled in a pregnancy study. The receptor chain draws on TRBV6-6 and TRBJ1-6; there is no confident call for the D gene. Material: CD4+ T cells from peripheral blood mononuclear cells, obtained before pregnancy. Here is the DNA: TGTGCCAGCAGTTACCCTGACGGGAATTCACCCCTCCACTTT. Its protein is CASSYPDGNSPLHF.